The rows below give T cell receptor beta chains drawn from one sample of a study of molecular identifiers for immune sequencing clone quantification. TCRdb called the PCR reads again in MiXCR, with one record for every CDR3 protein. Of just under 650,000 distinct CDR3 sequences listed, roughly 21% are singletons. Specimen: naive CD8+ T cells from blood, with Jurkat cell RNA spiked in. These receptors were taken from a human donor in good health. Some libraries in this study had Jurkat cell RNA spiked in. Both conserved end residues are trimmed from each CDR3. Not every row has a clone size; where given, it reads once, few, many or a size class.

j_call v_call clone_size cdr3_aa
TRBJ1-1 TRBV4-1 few ASSQADGTEAF
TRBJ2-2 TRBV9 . ASSVGPQGADTGELF
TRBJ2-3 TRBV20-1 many SARDLRGSDTQY
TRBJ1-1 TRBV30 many AWSDFSTPRAF
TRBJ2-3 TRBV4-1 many ASSQVGADGDTQY
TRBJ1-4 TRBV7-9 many ASSLSLLGGGEKLF
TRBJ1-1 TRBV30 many AWSGGAEAF
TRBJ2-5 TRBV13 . ASSLRGLEETQY
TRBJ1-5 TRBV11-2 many ASSSSDQPQH
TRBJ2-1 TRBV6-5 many ATRPSGGGHEQF
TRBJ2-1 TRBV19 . ASSIGTGPFYNEQF
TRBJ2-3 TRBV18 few ASSPWTSGRLADTQY
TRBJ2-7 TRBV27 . ASSPQGQEQY
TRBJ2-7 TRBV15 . ATSRVGGSYEQY
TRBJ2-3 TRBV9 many ASSPERVSTDTQY
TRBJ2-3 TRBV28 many ASSFPGTDHSTDTQY
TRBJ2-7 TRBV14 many ASSMGHHSYEQY
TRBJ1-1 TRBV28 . ASSLFDREGVWDTEAF